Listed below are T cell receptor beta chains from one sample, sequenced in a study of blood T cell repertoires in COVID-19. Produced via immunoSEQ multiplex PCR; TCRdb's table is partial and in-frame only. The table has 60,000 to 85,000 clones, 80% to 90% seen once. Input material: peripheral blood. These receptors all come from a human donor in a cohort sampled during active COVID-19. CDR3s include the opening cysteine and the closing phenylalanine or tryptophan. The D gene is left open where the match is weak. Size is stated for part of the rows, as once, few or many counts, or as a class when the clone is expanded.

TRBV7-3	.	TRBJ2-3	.	CASSLTRGQDTQYF	TGTGCCAGCAGCTTAACCAGGGGCCAAGATACGCAGTATTTT
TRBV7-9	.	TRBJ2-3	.	CASSSPAGSTDTQYF	TGTGCCAGCAGCTCACCGGCGGGGTCCACAGATACGCAGTATTTT
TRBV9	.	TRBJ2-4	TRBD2	CASSALGGNAKNIQYF	TGTGCCAGCAGCGCCCTCGGGGGGAATGCCAAAAACATTCAGTACTTC
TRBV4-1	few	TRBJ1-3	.	CASSQPTSSGNTIYF	TGCGCCAGCAGCCAACCGACAAGCTCTGGAAACACCATATATTTT
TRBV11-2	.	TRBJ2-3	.	CASSHGPSPDTQYF	TGTGCCAGCAGCCACGGGCCTAGCCCAGATACGCAGTATTTT
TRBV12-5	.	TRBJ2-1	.	CASGLYGEQFF	TGTGCTAGTGGTTTATACGGTGAGCAGTTCTTC
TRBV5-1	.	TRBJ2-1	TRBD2	CASSFAPWGLAAYNEQFF	TGCGCCAGCAGCTTCGCTCCGTGGGGACTAGCGGCTTACAATGAGCAGTTCTTC
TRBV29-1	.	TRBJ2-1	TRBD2	CSVDKASGLRYNEQFF	TGCAGCGTTGATAAGGCTAGCGGGCTCAGATACAATGAGCAGTTCTTC
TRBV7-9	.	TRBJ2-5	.	CASSLSGGAVETQYF	TGTGCCAGCAGCTTATCTGGGGGGGCCGTAGAGACCCAGTACTTC
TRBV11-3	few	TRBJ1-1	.	CASSLSPIRAFF	TGTGCCAGCAGCTTATCGCCTATCCGAGCTTTCTTT
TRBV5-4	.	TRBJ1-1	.	CASSTAGRWNTEAFF	TGTGCCAGCAGCACCGCGGGGCGCTGGAACACTGAAGCTTTCTTT
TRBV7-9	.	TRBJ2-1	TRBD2	CASSLGTSLNEQFF	TGTGCCAGCAGCTTAGGGACTAGCCTAAATGAGCAGTTCTTC
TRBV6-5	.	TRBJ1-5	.	CASRAGILNQPQHF	TGTGCCAGCAGGGCAGGGATTTTGAATCAGCCCCAGCATTTT